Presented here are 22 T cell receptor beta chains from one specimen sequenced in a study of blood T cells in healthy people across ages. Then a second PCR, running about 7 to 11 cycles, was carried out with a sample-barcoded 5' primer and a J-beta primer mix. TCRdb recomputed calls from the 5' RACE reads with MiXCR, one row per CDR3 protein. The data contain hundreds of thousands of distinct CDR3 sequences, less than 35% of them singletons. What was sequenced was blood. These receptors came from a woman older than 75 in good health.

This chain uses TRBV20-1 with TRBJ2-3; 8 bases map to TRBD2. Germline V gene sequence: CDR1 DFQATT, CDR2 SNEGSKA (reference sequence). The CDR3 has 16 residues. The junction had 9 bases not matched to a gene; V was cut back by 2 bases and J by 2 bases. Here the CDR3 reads CSARRPLAGLTDTQYF. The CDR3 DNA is TGCAGTGCTAGAAGGCCCCTAGCGGGCCTCACAGATACGCAGTATTTT.

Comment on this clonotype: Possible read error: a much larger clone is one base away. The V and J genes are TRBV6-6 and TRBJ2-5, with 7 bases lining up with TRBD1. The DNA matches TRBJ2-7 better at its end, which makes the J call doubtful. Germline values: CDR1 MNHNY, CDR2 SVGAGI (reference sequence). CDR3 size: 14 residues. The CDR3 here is CASSSRQGIYEQYF. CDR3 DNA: TGTGCCAGCAGTTCGAGACAGGGTATCTACGAGCAGTACTTC.

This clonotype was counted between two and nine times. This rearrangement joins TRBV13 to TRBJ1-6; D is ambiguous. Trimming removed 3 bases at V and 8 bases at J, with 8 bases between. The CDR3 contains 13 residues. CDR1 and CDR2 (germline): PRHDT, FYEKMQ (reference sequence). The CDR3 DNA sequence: TGTGCCAGCAGCTTCAGGCCCCATTCACCCCTCCACTTT. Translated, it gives CASSFRPHSPLHF.

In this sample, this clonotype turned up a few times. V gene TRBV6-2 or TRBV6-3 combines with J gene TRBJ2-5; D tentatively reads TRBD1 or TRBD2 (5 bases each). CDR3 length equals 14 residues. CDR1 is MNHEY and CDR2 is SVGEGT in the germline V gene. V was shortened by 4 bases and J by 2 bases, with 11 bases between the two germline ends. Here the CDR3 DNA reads TGTGCCAGCAGTTTCTTGGGGGTGCAAGAGACCCAGTACTTC. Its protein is CASSFLGVQETQYF.

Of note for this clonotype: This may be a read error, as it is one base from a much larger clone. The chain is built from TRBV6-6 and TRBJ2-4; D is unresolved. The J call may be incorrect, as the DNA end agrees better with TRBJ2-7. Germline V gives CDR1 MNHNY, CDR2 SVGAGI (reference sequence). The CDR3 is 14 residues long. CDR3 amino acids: CASSPRTSFYEQYF. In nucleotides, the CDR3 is TGTGCCAGCAGTCCAAGGACGTCTTTTTACGAGCAGTACTTC.

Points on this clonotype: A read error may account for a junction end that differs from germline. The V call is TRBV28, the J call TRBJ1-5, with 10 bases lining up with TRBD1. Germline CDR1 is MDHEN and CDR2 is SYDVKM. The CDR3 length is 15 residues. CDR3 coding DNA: TGTGCCAGCAGTTTAGGACAGGGGGAAAATCAGCCCCAGCGTTTT. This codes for CASSLGQGENQPQRF.

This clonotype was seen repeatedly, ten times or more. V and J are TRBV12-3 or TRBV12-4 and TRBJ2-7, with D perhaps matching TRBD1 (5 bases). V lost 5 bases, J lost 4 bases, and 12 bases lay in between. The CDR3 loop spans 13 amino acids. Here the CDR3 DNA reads TGTGCCAGCAGTCCGACAGTCCTGTACGAGCAGTACTTC. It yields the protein CASSPTVLYEQYF.

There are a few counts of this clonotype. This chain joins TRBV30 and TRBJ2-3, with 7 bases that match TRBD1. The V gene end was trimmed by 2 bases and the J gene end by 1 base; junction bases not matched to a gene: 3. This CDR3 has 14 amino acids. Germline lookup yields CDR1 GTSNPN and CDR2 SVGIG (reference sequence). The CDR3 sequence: CAWSRQGGTDTQYF. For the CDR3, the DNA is TGTGCCTGGAGTAGGCAGGGGGGCACAGATACGCAGTATTTT.

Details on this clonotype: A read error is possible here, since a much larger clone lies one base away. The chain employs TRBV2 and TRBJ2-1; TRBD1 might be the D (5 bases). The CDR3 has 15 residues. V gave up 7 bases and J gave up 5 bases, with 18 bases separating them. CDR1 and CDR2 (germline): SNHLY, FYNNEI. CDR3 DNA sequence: TGTGCCAGCAATTCCCGACAGACTCGTCACAATGAGCAGTTCTTC. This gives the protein CASNSRQTRHNEQFF. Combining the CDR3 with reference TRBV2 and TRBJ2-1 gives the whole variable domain EPEVTQTPSHQVTQMGQEVILRCVPISNHLYFYWYRQILGQKVEFLVSFYNNEISEKSEIFDDQFSVERPDGSNFTLKIRSTKLEDSAMYFCASNSRQTRHNEQFFGPGTRLTVL.

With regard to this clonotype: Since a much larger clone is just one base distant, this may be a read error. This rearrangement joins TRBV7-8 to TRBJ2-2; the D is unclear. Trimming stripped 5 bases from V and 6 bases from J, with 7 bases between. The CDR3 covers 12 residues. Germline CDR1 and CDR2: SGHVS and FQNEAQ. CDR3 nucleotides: TGTGCCAGCAGCCCCTACCCCGGGGAGCTGTTTTTT. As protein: CASSPYPGELFF.

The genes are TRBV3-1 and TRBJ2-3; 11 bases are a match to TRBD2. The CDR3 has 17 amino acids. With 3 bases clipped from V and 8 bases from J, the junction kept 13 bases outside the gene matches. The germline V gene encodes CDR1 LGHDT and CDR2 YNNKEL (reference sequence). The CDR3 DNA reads TGTGCCAGCAGCCAGCCCCAATATAGCGGGGGGGCTGGTACGCAGTATTTT. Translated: CASSQPQYSGGAGTQYF.

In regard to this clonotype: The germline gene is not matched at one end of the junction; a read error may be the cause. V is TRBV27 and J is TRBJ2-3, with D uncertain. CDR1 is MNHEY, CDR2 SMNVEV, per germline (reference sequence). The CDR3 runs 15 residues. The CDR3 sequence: CAGRETTTRTDTQYF. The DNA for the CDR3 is TGTGCCGGCAGAGAAACGACGACCCGAACAGATACGCAGTATTTT.

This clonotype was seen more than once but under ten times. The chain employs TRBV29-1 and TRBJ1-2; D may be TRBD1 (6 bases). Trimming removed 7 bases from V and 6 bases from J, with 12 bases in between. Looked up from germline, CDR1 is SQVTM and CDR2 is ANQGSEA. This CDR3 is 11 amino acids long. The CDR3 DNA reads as TGCAGCGACCGCCAGGGGAATGGCTACACCTTC. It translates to CSDRQGNGYTF.

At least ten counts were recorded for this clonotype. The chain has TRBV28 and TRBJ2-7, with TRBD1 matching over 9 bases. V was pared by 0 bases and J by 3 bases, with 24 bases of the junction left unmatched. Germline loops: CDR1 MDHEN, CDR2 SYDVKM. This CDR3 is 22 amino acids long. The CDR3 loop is CASSLWVSSRDRARGRNYEQYF. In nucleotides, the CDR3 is TGTGCCAGCAGTTTATGGGTCTCATCCAGGGACAGGGCGCGAGGAAGGAACTACGAGCAGTACTTC.

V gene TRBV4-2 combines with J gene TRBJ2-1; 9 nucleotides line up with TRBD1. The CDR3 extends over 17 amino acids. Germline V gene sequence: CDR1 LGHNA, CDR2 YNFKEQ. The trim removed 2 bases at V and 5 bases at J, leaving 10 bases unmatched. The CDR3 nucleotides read TGTGCCAGCAGCCAACATAGGGGACAGGGCGGACACAATGAGCAGTTCTTC. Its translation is CASSQHRGQGGHNEQFF.

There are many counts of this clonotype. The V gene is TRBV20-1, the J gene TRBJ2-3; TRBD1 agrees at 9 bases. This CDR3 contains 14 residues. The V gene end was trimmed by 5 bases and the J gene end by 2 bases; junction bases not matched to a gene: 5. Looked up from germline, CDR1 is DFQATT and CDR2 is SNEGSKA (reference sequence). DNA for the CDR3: TGCAGTGCTCTGGACAGGGGCGACACAGATACGCAGTATTTT. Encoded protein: CSALDRGDTDTQYF.

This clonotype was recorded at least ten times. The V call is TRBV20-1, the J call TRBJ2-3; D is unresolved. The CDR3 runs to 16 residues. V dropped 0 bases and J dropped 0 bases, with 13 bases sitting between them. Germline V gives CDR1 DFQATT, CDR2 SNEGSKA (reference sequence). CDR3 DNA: TGCAGTGCTAGAGACTATCGGCAAACTAGCACAGATACGCAGTATTTT. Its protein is CSARDYRQTSTDTQYF.

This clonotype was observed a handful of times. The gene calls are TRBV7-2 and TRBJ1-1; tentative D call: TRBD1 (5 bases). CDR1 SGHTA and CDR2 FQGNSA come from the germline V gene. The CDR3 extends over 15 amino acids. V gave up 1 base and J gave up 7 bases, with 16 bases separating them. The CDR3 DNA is TGTGCCAGCAGCTTAGGAAGTGGGACTAAAGGTGAAGCTTTCTTT. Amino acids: CASSLGSGTKGEAFF. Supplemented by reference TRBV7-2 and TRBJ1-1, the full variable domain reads GAGVSQSPSNKVTEKGKDVELRCDPISGHTALYWYRQSLGQGLEFLIYFQGNSAPDKSGLPSDRFSAERTGGSVSTLTIQRTQQEDSAVYLCASSLGSGTKGEAFFGQGTRLTVV.

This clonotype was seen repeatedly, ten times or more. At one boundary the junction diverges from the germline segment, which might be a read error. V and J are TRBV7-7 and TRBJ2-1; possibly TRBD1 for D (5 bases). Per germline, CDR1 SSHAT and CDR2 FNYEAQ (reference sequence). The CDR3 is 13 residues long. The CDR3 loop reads CASSLGVMNEQFF. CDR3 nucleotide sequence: TGTGCTAGCAGCTTAGGGGTCATGAATGAGCAGTTCTTC.

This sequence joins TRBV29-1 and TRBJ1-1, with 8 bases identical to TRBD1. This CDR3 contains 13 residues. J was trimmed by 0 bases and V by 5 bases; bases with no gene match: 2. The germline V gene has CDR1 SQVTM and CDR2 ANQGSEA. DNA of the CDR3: TGCAGCGTTCGGACAGGGATGAACACTGAAGCTTTCTTT. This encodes CSVRTGMNTEAFF.

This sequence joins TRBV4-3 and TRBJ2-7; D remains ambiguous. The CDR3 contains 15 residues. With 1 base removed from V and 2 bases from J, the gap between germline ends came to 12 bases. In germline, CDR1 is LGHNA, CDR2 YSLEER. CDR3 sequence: CASSQVVGFPYEQYF. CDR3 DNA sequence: TGCGCCAGCAGCCAAGTGGTGGGGTTCCCCTACGAGCAGTACTTC.

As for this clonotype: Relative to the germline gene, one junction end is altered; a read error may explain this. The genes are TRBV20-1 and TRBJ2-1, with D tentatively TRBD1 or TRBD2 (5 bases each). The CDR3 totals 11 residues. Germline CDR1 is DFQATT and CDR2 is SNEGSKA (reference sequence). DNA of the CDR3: TGCGGTGCTCCCCTAGGGACCGCACGGTTCTTC. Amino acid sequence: CGAPLGTARFF.